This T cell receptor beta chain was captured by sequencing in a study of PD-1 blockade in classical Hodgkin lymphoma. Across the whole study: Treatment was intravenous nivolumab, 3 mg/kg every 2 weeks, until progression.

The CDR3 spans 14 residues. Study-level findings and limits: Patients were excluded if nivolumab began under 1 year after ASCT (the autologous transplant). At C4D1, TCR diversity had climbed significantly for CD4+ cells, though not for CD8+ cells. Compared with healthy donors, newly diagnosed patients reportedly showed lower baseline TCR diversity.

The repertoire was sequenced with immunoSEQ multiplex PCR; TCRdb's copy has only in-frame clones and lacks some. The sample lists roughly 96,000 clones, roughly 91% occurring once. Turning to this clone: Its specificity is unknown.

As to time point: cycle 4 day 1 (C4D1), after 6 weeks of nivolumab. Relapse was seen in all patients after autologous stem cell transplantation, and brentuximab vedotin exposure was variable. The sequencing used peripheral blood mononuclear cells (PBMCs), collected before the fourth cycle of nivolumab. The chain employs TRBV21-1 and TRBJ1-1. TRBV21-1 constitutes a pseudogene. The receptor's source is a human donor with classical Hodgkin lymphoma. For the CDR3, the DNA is TGTGCCAGCAGCAAAGTGCGGGGTCACACTGAAGCTTTCTTT. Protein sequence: CASSKVRGHTEAFF.